This T cell receptor beta chain comes out of a study of blood T cell repertoires in COVID-19. Whole-study context: Sample material is recorded as cDNA or gDNA derived from T cells, B-cell-depleted T cells, or PBMCs.

The assay was immunoSEQ multiplex PCR, and TCRdb's table has in-frame clones only and misses some. Of 23,000 or so clones in the sample, around 81% are singletons; the top ten hold under 8%. CDR1 and CDR2 from the germline V gene are MNHEY and SMNVEV (reference sequence). The CDR3 is 15 amino acids. The J segment lost 4 bases and the V segment lost 5 bases, leaving 8 bases of the junction unmatched. This clonotype was sampled from a man between 65 and 85 years old with acute or convalescent COVID-19. The chain uses TRBV27 and TRBJ2-3; 8 nucleotides line up with TRBD1. The sample comprised peripheral blood. The chain's CDR3 is CASSGVGQGADTQYF. CDR3 coding DNA: TGTGCCAGCAGTGGGGTCGGACAGGGAGCAGATACGCAGTATTTT.